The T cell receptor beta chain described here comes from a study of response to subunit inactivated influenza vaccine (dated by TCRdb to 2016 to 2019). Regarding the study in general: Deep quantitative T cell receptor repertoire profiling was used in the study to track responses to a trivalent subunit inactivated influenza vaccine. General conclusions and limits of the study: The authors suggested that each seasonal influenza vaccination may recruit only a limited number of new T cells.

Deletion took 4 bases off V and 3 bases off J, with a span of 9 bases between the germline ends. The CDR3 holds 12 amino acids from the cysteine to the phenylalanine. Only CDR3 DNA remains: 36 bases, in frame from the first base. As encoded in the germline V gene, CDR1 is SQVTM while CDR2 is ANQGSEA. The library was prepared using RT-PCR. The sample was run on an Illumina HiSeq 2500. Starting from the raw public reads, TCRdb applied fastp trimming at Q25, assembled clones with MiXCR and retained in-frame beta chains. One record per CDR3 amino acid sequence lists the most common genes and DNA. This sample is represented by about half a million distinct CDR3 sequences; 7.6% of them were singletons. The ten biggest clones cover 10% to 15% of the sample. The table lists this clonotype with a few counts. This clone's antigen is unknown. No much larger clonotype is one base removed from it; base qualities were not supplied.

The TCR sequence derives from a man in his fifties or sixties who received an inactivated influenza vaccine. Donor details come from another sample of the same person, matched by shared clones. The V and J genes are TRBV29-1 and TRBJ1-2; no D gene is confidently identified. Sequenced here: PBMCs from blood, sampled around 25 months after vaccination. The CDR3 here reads CSVAGDYYGYTF. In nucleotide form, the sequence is TGCAGCGTTGCAGGAGACTACTATGGCTACACCTTC.